This T cell receptor beta chain was recorded in a study of HIV-infected patients and healthy controls. TCRdb reprocessed the 5' RACE reads with MiXCR, giving one entry per CDR3 protein. This sample yields roughly 70,000 distinct CDR3 sequences, of which about 16% are seen a single time; less than 6% belongs to the top ten. The CDR3 totals 16 residues. The V gene's germline CDR1 is SGDLS and CDR2 YYNGEE. The germline V and J ends were trimmed by 0 bases and 4 bases, with 11 bases remaining between them. The gene calls are TRBV9 and TRBJ1-6, with D unresolved. The sample comprised CD4+ T cells from blood. This TCR was recovered from a human donor in good health. This CDR3 reads CASSVDATTYNSPLHF. In nucleotides, the CDR3 is TGTGCCAGCAGCGTAGATGCCACAACGTATAATTCACCCCTCCACTTT. The complete variable domain, with remaining parts taken from reference TRBV9 and TRBJ1-6, reads DSGVTQTPKHLITATGQRVTLRCSPRSGDLSVYWYQQSLDQGLQFLIQYYNGEERAKGNILERFSAQQFPDLHSELNLSSLELGDSALYFCASSVDATTYNSPLHFGNGTRLTVT.